One T cell receptor beta chain is described in this entry. Its cognate antigen is unknown. The data were taken from a study of CD8 T cells in ankylosing spondylitis. Notes on the study in general: Blood from ankylosing spondylitis patients appeared to carry a characteristic roughly eight-variant TCR beta motif.

The CDR3 spans 15 residues. V shed 1 base and J 3 bases; nucleotides not matched to a gene: 5. Germline assignment: CDR1 MNHEY and CDR2 SMNVEV (reference sequence). Scientists made TCR beta libraries using quantitative 5'-RACE with molecular barcodes. TCRdb re-derived calls from the 5' RACE reads in MiXCR, one entry per CDR3 protein. The data hold around 430,000 distinct CDR3 sequences, with 17% observed a single time. The chain is built from TRBV27 and TRBJ2-5; 7 bases map to TRBD1. The sequence was obtained from a male donor with ankylosing spondylitis. The sequenced sample consisted of blood, either unsorted or a sorted T cell fraction (not recorded which). CDR3 nucleotide sequence: TGTGCCAGCAGTTTATATAGGGGGACAGAAGAGACCCAGTACTTC. As protein: CASSLYRGTEETQYF.